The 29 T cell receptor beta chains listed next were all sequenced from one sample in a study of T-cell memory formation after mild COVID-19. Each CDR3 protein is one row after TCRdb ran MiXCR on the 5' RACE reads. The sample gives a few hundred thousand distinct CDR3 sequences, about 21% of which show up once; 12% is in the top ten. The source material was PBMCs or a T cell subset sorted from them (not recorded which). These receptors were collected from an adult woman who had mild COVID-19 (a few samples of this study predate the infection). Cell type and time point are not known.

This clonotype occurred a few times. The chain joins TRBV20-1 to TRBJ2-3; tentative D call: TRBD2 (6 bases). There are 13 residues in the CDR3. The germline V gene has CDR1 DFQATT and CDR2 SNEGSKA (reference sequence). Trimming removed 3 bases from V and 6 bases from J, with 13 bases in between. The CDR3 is CSASKGGRDTQYF. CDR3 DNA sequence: TGCAGTGCTAGTAAGGGAGGACGCGATACGCAGTATTTT.

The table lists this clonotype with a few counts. The CDR3 DNA reads TGTGCCAGCAGCTTAGAGTCTAATCCTTTCTTC. It is translated as CASSLESNPFF. This chain links TRBV7-9 with TRBJ2-1, with D uncertain. The germline V and J ends were trimmed by 1 base and 16 bases, with 11 bases remaining between them. The CDR3 consists of 11 residues. Germline V CDR1 and CDR2: SEHNR, FQNEAQ (reference sequence).

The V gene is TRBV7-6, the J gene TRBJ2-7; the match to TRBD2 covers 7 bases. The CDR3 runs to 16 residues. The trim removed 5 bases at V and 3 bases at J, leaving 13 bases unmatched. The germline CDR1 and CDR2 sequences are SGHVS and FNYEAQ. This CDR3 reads CASSPEYGTTFYEQYF. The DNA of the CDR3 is TGTGCCAGCAGCCCAGAATACGGGACTACCTTCTACGAGCAGTACTTC. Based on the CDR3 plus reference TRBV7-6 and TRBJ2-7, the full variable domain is GAGVSQSPRYKVTKRGQDVALRCDPISGHVSLYWYRQALGQGPEFLTYFNYEAQQDKSGLPNDRFSAERPEGSISTLTIQRTEQRDSAMYRCASSPEYGTTFYEQYFGPGTRLTVT.

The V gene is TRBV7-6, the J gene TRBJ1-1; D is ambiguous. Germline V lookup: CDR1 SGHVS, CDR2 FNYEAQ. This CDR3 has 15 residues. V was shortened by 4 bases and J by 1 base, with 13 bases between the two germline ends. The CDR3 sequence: CASSSLGSGNTEAFF. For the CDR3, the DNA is TGTGCCAGCAGCTCCCTCGGGTCGGGGAACACTGAAGCTTTCTTT.

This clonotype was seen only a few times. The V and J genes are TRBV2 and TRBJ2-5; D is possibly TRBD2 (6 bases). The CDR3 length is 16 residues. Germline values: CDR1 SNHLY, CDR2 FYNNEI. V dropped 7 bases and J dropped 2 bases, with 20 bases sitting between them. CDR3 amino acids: CASIGGRDGLQETQYF. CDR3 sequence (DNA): TGTGCCAGCATCGGGGGTAGAGACGGCTTACAAGAGACCCAGTACTTC.

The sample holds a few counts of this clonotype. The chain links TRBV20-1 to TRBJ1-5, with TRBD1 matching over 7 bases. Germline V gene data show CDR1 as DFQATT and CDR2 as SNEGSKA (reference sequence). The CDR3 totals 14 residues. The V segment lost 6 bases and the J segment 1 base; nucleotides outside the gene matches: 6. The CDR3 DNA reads TGCAGTGCAAAAGGGACAGTGAGCAATCAGCCCCAGCATTTT. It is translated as CSAKGTVSNQPQHF.

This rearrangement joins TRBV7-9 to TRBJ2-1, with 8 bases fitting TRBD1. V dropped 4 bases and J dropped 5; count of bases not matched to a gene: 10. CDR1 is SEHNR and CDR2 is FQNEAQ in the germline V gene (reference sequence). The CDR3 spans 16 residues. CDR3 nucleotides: TGTGCCAGCAGCTGGAAAGGACAGGGAAGGGACAATGAGCAGTTCTTC. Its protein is CASSWKGQGRDNEQFF.

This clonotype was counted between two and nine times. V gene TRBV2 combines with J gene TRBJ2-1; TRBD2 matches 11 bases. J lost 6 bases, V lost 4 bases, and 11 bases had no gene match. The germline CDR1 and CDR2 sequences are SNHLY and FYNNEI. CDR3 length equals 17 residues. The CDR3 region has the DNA TGTGCCAGCAGTGTCGGCCCCCGACTAGCGGGGATCAATGAGCAGTTCTTC. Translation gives CASSVGPRLAGINEQFF.

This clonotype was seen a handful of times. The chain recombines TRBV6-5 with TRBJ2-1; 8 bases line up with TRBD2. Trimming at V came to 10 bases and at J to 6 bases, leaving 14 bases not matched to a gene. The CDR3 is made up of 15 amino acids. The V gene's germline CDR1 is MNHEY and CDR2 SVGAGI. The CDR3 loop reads CATQGGTSPGNEQFF. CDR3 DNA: TGTGCCACTCAAGGGGGGACTAGTCCTGGCAATGAGCAGTTCTTC.

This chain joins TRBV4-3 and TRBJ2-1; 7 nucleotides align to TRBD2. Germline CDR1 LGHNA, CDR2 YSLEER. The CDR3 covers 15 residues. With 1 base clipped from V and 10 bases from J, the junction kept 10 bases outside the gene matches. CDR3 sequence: CASSQGGLVDREQFF. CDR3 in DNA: TGCGCCAGCAGCCAAGGAGGACTAGTTGATCGGGAGCAGTTCTTC.

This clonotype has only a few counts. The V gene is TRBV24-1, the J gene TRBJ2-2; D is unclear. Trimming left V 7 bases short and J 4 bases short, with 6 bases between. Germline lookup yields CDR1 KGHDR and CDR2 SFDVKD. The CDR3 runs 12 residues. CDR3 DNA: TGTGCCACCAGGGACCTCACCGGGGAGCTGTTTTTT. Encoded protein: CATRDLTGELFF.

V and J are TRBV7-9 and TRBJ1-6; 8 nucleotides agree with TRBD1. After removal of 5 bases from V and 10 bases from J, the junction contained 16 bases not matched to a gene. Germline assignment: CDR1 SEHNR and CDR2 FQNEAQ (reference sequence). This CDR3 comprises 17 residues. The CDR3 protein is CASSLRPQGARDSPLHF. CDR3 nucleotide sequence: TGTGCCAGCAGCCTAAGGCCCCAGGGGGCTCGTGACTCACCCCTCCACTTT.

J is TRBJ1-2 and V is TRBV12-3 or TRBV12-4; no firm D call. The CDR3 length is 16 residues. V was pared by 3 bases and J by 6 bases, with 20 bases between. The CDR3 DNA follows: TGTGCCAGCAGTTTGGGCCTTGGCAGGAAGCTGGATGGCTACACCTTC. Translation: CASSLGLGRKLDGYTF.

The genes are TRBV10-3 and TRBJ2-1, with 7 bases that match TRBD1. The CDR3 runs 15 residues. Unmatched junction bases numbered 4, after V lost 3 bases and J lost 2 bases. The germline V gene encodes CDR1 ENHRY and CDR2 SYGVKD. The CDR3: CAISEEQGPYNEQFF. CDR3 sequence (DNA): TGTGCCATCAGTGAAGAACAGGGGCCCTACAATGAGCAGTTCTTC.

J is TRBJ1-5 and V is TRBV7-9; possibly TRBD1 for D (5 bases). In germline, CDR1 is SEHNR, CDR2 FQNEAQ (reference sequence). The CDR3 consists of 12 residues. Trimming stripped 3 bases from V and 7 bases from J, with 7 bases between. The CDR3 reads CASSLGEQPQHF. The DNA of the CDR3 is TGTGCCAGCAGCTTGGGGGAACAGCCCCAGCATTTT.

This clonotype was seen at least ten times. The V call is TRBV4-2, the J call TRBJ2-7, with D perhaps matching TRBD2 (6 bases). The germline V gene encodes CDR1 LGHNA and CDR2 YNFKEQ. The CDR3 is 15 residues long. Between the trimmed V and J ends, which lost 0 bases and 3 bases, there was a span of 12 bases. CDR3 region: CASSQDNAGIYEQYF. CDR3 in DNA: TGTGCCAGCAGCCAAGATAACGCGGGGATCTACGAGCAGTACTTC.

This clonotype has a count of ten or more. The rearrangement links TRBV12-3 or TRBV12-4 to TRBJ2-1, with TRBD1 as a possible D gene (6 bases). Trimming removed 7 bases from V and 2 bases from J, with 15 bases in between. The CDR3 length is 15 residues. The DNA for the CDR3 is TGTGCCAGCATGGCCCCAGGGGTAGCCTACAATGAGCAGTTCTTC. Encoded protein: CASMAPGVAYNEQFF.

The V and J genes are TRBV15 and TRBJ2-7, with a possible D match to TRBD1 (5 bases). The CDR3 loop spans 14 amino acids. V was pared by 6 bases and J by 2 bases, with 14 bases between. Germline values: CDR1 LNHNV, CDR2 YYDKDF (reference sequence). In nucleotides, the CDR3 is TGTGCCACCAGTAGGGGCGGCGAACCCTACGAGCAGTACTTC. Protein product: CATSRGGEPYEQYF. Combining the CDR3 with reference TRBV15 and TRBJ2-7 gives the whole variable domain DAMVIQNPRYQVTQFGKPVTLSCSQTLNHNVMYWYQQKSSQAPKLLFHYYDKDFNNEADTPDNFQSRRPNTSFCFLDIRSPGLGDTAMYLCATSRGGEPYEQYFGPGTRLTVT.

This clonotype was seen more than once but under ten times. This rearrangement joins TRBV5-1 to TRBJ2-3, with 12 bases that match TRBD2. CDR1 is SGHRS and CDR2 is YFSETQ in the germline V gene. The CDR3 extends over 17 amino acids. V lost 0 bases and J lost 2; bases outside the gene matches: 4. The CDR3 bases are TGCGCCAGCAGCTTGGTGACTAGCGGGGGCTACACAGATACGCAGTATTTT. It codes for CASSLVTSGGYTDTQYF.

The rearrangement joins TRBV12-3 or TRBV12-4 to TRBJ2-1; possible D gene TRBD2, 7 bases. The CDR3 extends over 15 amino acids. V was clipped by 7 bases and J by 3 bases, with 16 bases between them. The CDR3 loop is CASTEGGANYNEQFF. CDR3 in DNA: TGTGCCAGCACTGAAGGGGGGGCGAACTACAATGAGCAGTTCTTC.

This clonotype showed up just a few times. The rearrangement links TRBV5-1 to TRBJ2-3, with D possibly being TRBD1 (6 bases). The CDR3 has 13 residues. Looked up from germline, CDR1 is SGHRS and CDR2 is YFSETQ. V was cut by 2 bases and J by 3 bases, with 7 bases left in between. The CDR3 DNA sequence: TGCGCCAGCAGCTTCGACAGGACAGATACGCAGTATTTT. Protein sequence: CASSFDRTDTQYF.

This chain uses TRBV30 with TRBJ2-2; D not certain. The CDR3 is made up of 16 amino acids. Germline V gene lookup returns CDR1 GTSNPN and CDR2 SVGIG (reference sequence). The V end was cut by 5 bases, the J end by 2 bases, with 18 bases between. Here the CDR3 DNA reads TGTGCCTGGTCCCCCCGTCAGGCCTTCAACACCGGGGAGCTGTTTTTT. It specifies CAWSPRQAFNTGELFF.

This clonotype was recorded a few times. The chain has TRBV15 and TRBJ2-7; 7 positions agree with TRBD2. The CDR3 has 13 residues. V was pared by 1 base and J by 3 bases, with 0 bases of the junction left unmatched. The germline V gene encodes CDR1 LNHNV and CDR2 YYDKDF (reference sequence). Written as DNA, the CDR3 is TGTGCCACCAGCAGAGGGGAGGGCTACGAGCAGTACTTC. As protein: CATSRGEGYEQYF.

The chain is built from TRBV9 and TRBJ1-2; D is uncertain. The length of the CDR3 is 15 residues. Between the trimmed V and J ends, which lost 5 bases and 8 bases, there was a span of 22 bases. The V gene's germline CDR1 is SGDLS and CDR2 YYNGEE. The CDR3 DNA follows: TGTGCCAGCAGAGCCGCCGGGAAGCTGGTGGGAGGCTACACCTTC. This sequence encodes CASRAAGKLVGGYTF. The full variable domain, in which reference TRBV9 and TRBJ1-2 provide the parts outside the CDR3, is DSGVTQTPKHLITATGQRVTLRCSPRSGDLSVYWYQQSLDQGLQFLIQYYNGEERAKGNILERFSAQQFPDLHSELNLSSLELGDSALYFCASRAAGKLVGGYTFGSGTRLTVV.

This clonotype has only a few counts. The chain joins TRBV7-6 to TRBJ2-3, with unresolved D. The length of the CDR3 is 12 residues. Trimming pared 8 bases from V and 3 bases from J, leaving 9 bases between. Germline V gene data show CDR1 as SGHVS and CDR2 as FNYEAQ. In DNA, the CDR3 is TGTGCCAGCGGATCCCAGACAGATACGCAGTATTTT. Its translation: CASGSQTDTQYF.

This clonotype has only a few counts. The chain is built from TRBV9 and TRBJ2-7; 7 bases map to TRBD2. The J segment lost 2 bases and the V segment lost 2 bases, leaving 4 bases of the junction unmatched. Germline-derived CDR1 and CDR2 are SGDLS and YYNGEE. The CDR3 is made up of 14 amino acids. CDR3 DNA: TGTGCCAGCAGCGTTAGCGGGCGCCCCTACGAGCAGTACTTC. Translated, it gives CASSVSGRPYEQYF.

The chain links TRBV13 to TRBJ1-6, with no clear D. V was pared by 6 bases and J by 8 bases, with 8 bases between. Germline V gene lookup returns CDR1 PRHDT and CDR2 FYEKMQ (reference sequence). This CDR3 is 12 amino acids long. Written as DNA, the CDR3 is TGTGCCAGCAGGTTTACCGATTCACCCCTCCACTTT. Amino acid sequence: CASRFTDSPLHF.

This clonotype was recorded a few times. The CDR3 sequence is CASSQERVQGAGELFF. CDR3 nucleotide sequence: TGCGCCAGCAGCCAAGAAAGGGTCCAGGGTGCCGGGGAGCTGTTTTTT. The chain joins TRBV4-1 to TRBJ2-2, with D maybe TRBD1 (5 bases). The CDR3 loop spans 16 amino acids. In germline, CDR1 is MGHRA, CDR2 YSYEKL. The V and J ends lost 0 bases and 6 bases respectively, with 14 bases between them.

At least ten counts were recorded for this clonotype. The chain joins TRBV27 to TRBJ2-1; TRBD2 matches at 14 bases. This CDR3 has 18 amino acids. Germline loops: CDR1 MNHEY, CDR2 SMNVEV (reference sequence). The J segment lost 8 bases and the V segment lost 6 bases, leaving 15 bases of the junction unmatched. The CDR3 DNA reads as TGTGCCAGCAGGCTAGGACTAGCGGGAGGCCTGGGGAAAGATGAGCAGTTCTTC. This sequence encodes CASRLGLAGGLGKDEQFF.